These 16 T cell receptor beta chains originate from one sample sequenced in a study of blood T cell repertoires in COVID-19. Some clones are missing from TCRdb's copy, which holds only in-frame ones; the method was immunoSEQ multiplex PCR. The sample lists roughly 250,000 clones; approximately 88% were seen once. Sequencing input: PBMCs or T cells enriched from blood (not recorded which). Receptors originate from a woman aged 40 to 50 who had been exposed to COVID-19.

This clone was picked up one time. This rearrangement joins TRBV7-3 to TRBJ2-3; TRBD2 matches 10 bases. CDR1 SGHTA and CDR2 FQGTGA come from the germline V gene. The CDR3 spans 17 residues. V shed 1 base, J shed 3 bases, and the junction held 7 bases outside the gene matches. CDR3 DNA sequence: TGTGCCAGCAGCTTAAGGTTTGGGACTAGCGATACAGATACGCAGTATTTT. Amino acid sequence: CASSLRFGTSDTDTQYF.

The CDR3 bases are TGTGCCAGCAGTTTACCTAACAATGAGCAGTTCTTC. This encodes CASSLPNNEQFF. The V and J genes are TRBV27 and TRBJ2-1; D remains unclear. The ends were cut back, 2 bases at V and 5 bases at J, with 4 bases in the middle. The CDR3 totals 12 residues. CDR1 MNHEY and CDR2 SMNVEV come from the germline V gene (reference sequence).

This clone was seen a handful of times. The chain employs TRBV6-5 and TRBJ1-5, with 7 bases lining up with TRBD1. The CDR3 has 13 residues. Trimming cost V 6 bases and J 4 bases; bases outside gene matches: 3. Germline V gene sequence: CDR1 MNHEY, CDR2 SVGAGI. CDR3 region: CASRSQGNQPQHF. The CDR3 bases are TGTGCCAGCAGATCACAGGGGAATCAGCCCCAGCATTTT.

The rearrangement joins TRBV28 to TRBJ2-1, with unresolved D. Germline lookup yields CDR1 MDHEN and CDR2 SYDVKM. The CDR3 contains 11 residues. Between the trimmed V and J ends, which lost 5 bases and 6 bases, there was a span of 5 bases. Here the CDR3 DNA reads TGTGCCAGCAGTATCGTCAATGAGCAGTTCTTC. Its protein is CASSIVNEQFF.

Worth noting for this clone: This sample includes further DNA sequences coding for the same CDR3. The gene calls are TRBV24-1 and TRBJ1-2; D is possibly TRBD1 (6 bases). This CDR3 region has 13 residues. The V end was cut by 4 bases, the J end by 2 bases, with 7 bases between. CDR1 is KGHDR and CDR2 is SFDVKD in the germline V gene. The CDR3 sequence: CATSETGNYGYTF. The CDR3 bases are TGTGCCACCAGTGAAACAGGGAACTATGGCTACACCTTC.

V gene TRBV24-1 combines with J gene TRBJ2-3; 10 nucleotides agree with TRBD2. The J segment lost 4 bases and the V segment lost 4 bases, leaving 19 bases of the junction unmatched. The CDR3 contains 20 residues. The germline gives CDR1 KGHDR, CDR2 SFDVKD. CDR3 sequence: CATSDPTTARLAGPADTQYF. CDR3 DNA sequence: TGTGCCACCAGTGACCCGACGACGGCCCGACTAGCGGGCCCCGCAGATACGCAGTATTTT.

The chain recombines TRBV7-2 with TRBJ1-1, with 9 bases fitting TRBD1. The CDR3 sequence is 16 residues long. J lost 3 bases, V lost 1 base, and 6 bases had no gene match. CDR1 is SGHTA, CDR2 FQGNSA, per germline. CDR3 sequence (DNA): TGTGCCAGCAGCTTAGTGGGAGACAGGGGGTACACTGAAGCTTTCTTT. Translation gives CASSLVGDRGYTEAFF.

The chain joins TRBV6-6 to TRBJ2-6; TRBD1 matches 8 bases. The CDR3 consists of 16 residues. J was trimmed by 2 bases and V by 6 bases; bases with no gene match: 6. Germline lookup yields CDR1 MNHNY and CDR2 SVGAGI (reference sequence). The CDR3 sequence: CASRKTRGPGANVLTF. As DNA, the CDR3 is TGTGCCAGCAGAAAAACCAGGGGGCCTGGGGCCAACGTCCTGACTTTC.

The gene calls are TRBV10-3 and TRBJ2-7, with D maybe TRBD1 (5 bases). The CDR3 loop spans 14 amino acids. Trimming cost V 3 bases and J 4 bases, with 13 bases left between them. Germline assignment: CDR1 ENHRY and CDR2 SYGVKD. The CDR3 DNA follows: TGTGCCATCAGTGATTGGGGAAAGGGGTACGAGCAGTACGTC. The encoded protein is CAISDWGKGYEQYV.

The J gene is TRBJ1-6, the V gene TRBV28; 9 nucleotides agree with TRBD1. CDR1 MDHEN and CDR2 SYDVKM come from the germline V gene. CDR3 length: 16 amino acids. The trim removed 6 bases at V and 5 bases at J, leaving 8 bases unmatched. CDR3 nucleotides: TGTGCCAGCAGGCGTAACCGGGACAGGGATAATTCACCCCTCCACTTT. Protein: CASRRNRDRDNSPLHF.

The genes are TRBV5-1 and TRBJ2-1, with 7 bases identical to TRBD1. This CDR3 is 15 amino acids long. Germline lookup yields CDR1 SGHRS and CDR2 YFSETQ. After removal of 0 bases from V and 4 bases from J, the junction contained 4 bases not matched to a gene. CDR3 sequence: CASSLGQGLYNEQFF. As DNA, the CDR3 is TGCGCCAGCAGCTTGGGACAGGGTCTTTACAATGAGCAGTTCTTC.

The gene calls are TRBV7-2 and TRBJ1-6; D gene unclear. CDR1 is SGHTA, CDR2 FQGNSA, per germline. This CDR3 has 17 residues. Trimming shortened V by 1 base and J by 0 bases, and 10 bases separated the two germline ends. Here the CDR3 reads CASSLDLPSSYNSPLHF. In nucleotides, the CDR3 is TGTGCCAGCAGCTTAGATCTCCCGAGCTCCTATAATTCACCCCTCCACTTT. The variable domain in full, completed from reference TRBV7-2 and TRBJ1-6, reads GAGVSQSPSNKVTEKGKDVELRCDPISGHTALYWYRQSLGQGLEFLIYFQGNSAPDKSGLPSDRFSAERTGGSVSTLTIQRTQQEDSAVYLCASSLDLPSSYNSPLHFGNGTRLTVT.

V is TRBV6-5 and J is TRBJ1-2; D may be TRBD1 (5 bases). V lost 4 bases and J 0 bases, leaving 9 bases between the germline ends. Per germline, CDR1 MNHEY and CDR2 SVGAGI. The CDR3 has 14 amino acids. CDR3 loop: CASSSRTTNYGYTF. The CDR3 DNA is TGTGCCAGCAGTTCCCGGACAACTAACTATGGCTACACCTTC.

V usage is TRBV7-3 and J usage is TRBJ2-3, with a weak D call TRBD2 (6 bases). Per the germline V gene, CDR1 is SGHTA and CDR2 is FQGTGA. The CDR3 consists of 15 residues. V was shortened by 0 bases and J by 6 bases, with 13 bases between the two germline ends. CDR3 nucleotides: TGTGCCAGCAGCTTAACGCTAGCGTCGAGGGATACGCAGTATTTT. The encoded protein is CASSLTLASRDTQYF. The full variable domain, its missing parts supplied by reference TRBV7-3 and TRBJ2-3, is GAGVSQTPSNKVTEKGKYVELRCDPISGHTALYWYRQSLGQGPEFLIYFQGTGAADDSGLPNDRFFAVRPEGSVSTLKIQRTERGDSAVYLCASSLTLASRDTQYFGPGTRLTVL.

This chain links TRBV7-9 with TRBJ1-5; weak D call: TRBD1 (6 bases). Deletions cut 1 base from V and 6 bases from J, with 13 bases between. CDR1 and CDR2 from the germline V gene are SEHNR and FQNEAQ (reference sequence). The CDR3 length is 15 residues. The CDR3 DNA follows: TGTGCCAGCAGCTTAGACACAGGGATCAGTCAGCCCCAGCATTTT. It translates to CASSLDTGISQPQHF.

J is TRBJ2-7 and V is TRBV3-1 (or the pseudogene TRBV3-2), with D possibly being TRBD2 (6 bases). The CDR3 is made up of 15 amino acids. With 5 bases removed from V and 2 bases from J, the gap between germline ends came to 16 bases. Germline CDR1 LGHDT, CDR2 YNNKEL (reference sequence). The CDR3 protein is CASSLRNAGPYEQYF. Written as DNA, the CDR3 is TGTGCCAGCAGCTTAAGGAACGCGGGGCCCTACGAGCAGTACTTC.